This T cell receptor (beta chain) originates from a study of cytomegalovirus exposure and HLA in healthy donors. Primers: 60 Vbeta forward and 13 Jbeta reverse. Assay used: immunoSEQ multiplex PCR; TCRdb lists only in-frame clones, some missing. Of some 88,000 clones in the sample, approximately 71% were seen once. This clone has just a few counts. The clonotype originates from a young woman in good health and CMV-seropositive. The sequenced material came from PBMCs.

CDR3 region: CASSLSQTYNSPLHF. The CDR3 region has the DNA TGTGCCAGCAGCTTATCCCAGACCTATAATTCACCCCTCCACTTT. This chain links TRBV7-9 with TRBJ1-6, with no clear D. Trimming shortened V by 2 bases and J by 2 bases, and 7 bases separated the two germline ends. Germline-derived CDR1 and CDR2 are SEHNR and FQNEAQ (reference sequence). This CDR3 region has 15 residues.